This T cell receptor beta chain is from a study of T cells in Graves' hyperthyroidism and ophthalmopathy. What was amplified from RNA transcripts were TCR beta CDR3 regions. During a first-round RT-PCR of the TCR CDR3, the HTBI primer set was used. TCRdb processed the multiplex PCR reads anew with MiXCR; each CDR3 protein has one entry. The sample carries some 500,000 distinct CDR3 sequences, 24% recorded once. The V and J ends lost 4 bases and 2 bases respectively, with 10 bases between them. Germline V gives CDR1 SGHDT, CDR2 YYEEEE. The CDR3 is made up of 14 amino acids. Sequences were obtained from blood. The receptor comes from a woman in her 30s with Graves' ophthalmopathy. The J gene is TRBJ1-3, the V gene TRBV5-6, with D possibly matching TRBD1 (5 bases). Here the CDR3 DNA reads TGTGCCAGCAGCGAGGGGACTGCTGGAAACACCATATATTTT. Protein: CASSEGTAGNTIYF.